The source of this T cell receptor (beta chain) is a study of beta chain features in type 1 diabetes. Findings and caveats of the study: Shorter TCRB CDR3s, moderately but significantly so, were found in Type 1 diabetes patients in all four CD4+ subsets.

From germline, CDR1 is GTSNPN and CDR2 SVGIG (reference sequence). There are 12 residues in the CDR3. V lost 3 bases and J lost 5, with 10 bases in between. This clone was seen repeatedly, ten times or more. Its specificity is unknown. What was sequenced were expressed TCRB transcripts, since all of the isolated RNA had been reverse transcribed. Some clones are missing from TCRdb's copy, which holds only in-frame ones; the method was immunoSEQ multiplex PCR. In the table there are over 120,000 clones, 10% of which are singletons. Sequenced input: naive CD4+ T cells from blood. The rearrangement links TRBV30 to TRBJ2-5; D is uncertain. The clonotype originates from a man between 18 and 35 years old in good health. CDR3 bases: TGTGCCTGGAGACCAGTCGGGGAGACCCAGTACTTC. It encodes CAWRPVGETQYF.